The 28 T cell receptor beta chains below all came from one sample that was sequenced in a study of cytomegalovirus exposure and HLA in healthy donors (dated by TCRdb to 2017 to 2019). To prepare the library, the immunoSEQ multiplex PCR assay was applied. A mixture of 60 forward primers for TCR Vbeta segments and 13 reverse primers for TCR Jbeta segments was used in the multiplex PCR. TCRdb mirrors the immuneACCESS table, restricted to in-frame sequences. Some clones are absent from its copies; in checked studies, under half trace to an unresolved V gene, and the reason for the others is unknown. The sample table holds under 150,000 clones, of which roughly 80% were seen once. The ten largest clonotypes hold roughly 3.4% of the sample. Source material: PBMCs. Every receptor here comes from a male donor in good health and CMV-seronegative.

J is TRBJ1-1 and V is TRBV28; 9 bases line up with TRBD1. This CDR3 region has 15 residues. V dropped 7 bases and J dropped 2; count of bases not matched to a gene: 8. Germline CDR1 MDHEN, CDR2 SYDVKM. The CDR3 reads CASITQGQGNTEAFF. The CDR3 region has the DNA TGTGCCAGCATAACGCAGGGACAGGGTAACACTGAAGCTTTCTTT.

V is TRBV27 and J is TRBJ2-1; 14 bases match TRBD2. J was trimmed by 2 bases and V by 5 bases; bases with no gene match: 8. The length of the CDR3 is 18 residues. The germline V gene encodes CDR1 MNHEY and CDR2 SMNVEV (reference sequence). The CDR3 sequence: CASSHLGTSGGTYNEQFF. In nucleotides, the CDR3 is TGTGCCAGCAGTCACCTCGGGACTAGCGGGGGAACCTACAATGAGCAGTTCTTC.

V gene TRBV6-4 combines with J gene TRBJ2-3, with 8 bases that match TRBD2. The CDR3 contains 13 residues. Germline V gene lookup returns CDR1 MRHNA and CDR2 SNTAGT. With V trimmed by 5 bases and J by 8 bases, 6 bases remained unmatched. The CDR3 DNA follows: TGTGCCAGCAGTCCTACAGCGGGAGCTACGCAGTATTTT. Translated: CASSPTAGATQYF.

The chain has TRBV18 and TRBJ2-7, with D perhaps matching TRBD2 (5 bases). With 4 bases removed from V and 3 bases from J, the gap between germline ends came to 7 bases. CDR1 KGHSH and CDR2 LQKENI come from the germline V gene. This CDR3 has 12 amino acids. CDR3 in DNA: TGTGCCAGCTCACTAGCGAGCTACGAGCAGTACTTC. Amino acid sequence: CASSLASYEQYF. Drawing the rest from reference TRBV18 and TRBJ2-7, the complete variable domain is NAGVMQNPRHLVRRRGQEARLRCSPMKGHSHVYWYRQLPEEGLKFMVYLQKENIIDESGMPKERFSAEFPKEGPSILRIQQVVRGDSAAYFCASSLASYEQYFGPGTRLTVT.

The chain recombines TRBV19 with TRBJ1-2, with 10 nucleotides matching TRBD1. The CDR3 has 17 amino acids. Trimming took 9 bases from V and 7 from J; bases not matched to a gene: 20. Germline V lookup: CDR1 LNHDA, CDR2 SQIVND (reference sequence). CDR3: CASQRRQGATRSGGYTF. In DNA form, the CDR3 reads TGTGCCAGCCAAAGGAGACAGGGGGCGACCCGGAGTGGTGGCTACACCTTC.

This sequence joins TRBV14 and TRBJ1-6; a possible D gene is TRBD1 (6 bases). CDR3 length equals 14 residues. Trimming stripped 5 bases from V and 7 bases from J, with 12 bases between. Germline V gene lookup returns CDR1 SGHDN and CDR2 FVKESK. In DNA form, the CDR3 reads TGTGCCAGCAGCATCCAGGGGCAGAATTCACCCCTCCACTTT. Amino acids: CASSIQGQNSPLHF.

This clone was observed a few times. The chain links TRBV4-1 to TRBJ2-7; 8 bases fit TRBD2. This CDR3 comprises 14 residues. Germline assignment: CDR1 MGHRA and CDR2 YSYEKL. J lost 2 bases, V lost 2 bases, and 2 bases had no gene match. The CDR3 nucleotides read TGCGCCAGCAGCCAAACTAGCGGACCCTACGAGCAGTACTTC. It translates to CASSQTSGPYEQYF.

CDR3 sequence: CASSLREAYEQYF. In DNA, the CDR3 is TGTGCCAGCAGTTTGCGGGAGGCCTACGAGCAGTACTTC. The V call is TRBV28, the J call TRBJ2-7; TRBD2 agrees at 8 bases. CDR1 MDHEN and CDR2 SYDVKM come from the germline V gene. With V trimmed by 3 bases and J by 2 bases, 0 bases remained unmatched. The CDR3 is 13 amino acids. Full variable domain (missing parts from reference TRBV28 and TRBJ2-7): DVKVTQSSRYLVKRTGEKVFLECVQDMDHENMFWYRQDPGLGLRLIYFSYDVKMKEKGDIPEGYSVSREKKERFSLILESASTNQTSMYLCASSLREAYEQYFGPGTRLTVT.

This sequence joins TRBV4-1 and TRBJ1-5; no definite D call. In germline, CDR1 is MGHRA, CDR2 YSYEKL. This CDR3 has 16 residues. V lost 1 base and J 0 bases, leaving 10 bases between the germline ends. CDR3 sequence reads: CASSQGRYNSNQPQHF. CDR3 bases: TGCGCCAGCAGCCAAGGGCGGTATAATAGCAATCAGCCCCAGCATTTT.

Notes on this clone: This sample also contains other DNA sequences that code for the same CDR3. The chain carries TRBV7-2 and TRBJ2-7, with D possibly TRBD2 on 5 matching bases. There are 13 residues in the CDR3. From germline, CDR1 is SGHTA and CDR2 FQGNSA. V lost 1 base, J lost 2 bases, and 6 bases lay in between. The CDR3 coding sequence is TGTGCCAGCAGCTTAGGGCGGGCCTACGAGCAGTACTTC. This sequence encodes CASSLGRAYEQYF. The whole variable domain, remainder taken from reference TRBV7-2 and TRBJ2-7, is GAGVSQSPSNKVTEKGKDVELRCDPISGHTALYWYRQSLGQGLEFLIYFQGNSAPDKSGLPSDRFSAERTGGSVSTLTIQRTQQEDSAVYLCASSLGRAYEQYFGPGTRLTVT.

CDR3 in DNA: TGTGCCAGCAGCTTCAGGGTATGGGCCCCAGAGACCCAGTACTTC. Translating gives CASSFRVWAPETQYF. The chain links TRBV7-2 to TRBJ2-5; D possibly corresponds to TRBD1 (5 bases). CDR3 length equals 15 residues. Trimming left V 3 bases short and J 4 bases short, with 15 bases between. Germline V gene lookup returns CDR1 SGHTA and CDR2 FQGNSA. Based on the CDR3 plus reference TRBV7-2 and TRBJ2-5, the full variable domain is GAGVSQSPSNKVTEKGKDVELRCDPISGHTALYWYRQSLGQGLEFLIYFQGNSAPDKSGLPSDRFSAERTGGSVSTLTIQRTQQEDSAVYLCASSFRVWAPETQYFGPGTRLLVL.

The count of this clone is one. The rearrangement joins TRBV6-5 to TRBJ1-2; tentative D call: TRBD1 (6 bases). V lost 2 bases, J lost 2 bases, and 6 bases lay in between. This CDR3 region has 13 residues. The germline gives CDR1 MNHEY, CDR2 SVGAGI. CDR3 protein: CASSYDRNYGYTF. The CDR3 nucleotides read TGTGCCAGCAGTTACGACAGGAACTATGGCTACACCTTC.

This sequence joins TRBV4-3 and TRBJ2-1; 11 positions match TRBD2. CDR3 length equals 16 residues. The V segment lost 4 bases and the J segment 4 bases; nucleotides outside the gene matches: 6. Looked up from germline, CDR1 is LGHNA and CDR2 is YSLEER. The CDR3 loop reads CASSLQWTSGYNEQFF. CDR3 nucleotides: TGCGCCAGCAGCCTCCAGTGGACTAGCGGGTACAATGAGCAGTTCTTC.

V gene TRBV7-6 combines with J gene TRBJ2-1; 8 bases align to TRBD2. This CDR3 has 15 residues. The J segment lost 7 bases and the V segment lost 1 base, leaving 6 bases of the junction unmatched. Germline V gene lookup returns CDR1 SGHVS and CDR2 FNYEAQ. The CDR3 protein is CASSLEAGGPNEQFF. As DNA, the CDR3 is TGTGCCAGCAGCTTAGAGGCGGGAGGCCCTAATGAGCAGTTCTTC. The full variable domain, rest sourced from reference TRBV7-6 and TRBJ2-1, is GAGVSQSPRYKVTKRGQDVALRCDPISGHVSLYWYRQALGQGPEFLTYFNYEAQQDKSGLPNDRFSAERPEGSISTLTIQRTEQRDSAMYRCASSLEAGGPNEQFFGPGTRLTVL.

The chain combines TRBV5-8 with TRBJ2-5; 10 bases map to TRBD2. V shed 4 bases, J shed 5 bases, and the junction held 14 bases outside the gene matches. This CDR3 contains 17 residues. Looked up from germline, CDR1 is SGHTS and CDR2 is YDEGEE. The CDR3 bases are TGTGCCAGCAGCCCAGGAGCGGGGGGGCCGAGAATGGAGACCCAGTACTTC. Translated: CASSPGAGGPRMETQYF.

The V call is TRBV7-2, the J call TRBJ2-5; 9 bases are shared with TRBD1. The CDR3 consists of 15 residues. Unmatched junction bases numbered 6, after V lost 5 bases and J lost 2 bases. Germline values: CDR1 SGHTA, CDR2 FQGNSA. CDR3 in amino acids: CASSPRTGAQETQYF. For the CDR3, the DNA is TGTGCCAGCAGCCCTCGGACAGGGGCGCAAGAGACCCAGTACTTC. The full variable domain, completed using reference TRBV7-2 and TRBJ2-5, is GAGVSQSPSNKVTEKGKDVELRCDPISGHTALYWYRQSLGQGLEFLIYFQGNSAPDKSGLPSDRFSAERTGGSVSTLTIQRTQQEDSAVYLCASSPRTGAQETQYFGPGTRLLVL.

V gene TRBV7-6 combines with J gene TRBJ2-1; the match to TRBD2 covers 13 bases. J was trimmed by 14 bases and V by 1 base; bases with no gene match: 2. This CDR3 region has 13 residues. Per the germline V gene, CDR1 is SGHVS and CDR2 is FNYEAQ. The CDR3, as DNA: TGTGCCAGCAGCTTAGGGGGACTAGCGGGAAAGTTCTTC. Translation: CASSLGGLAGKFF.

Comments on this clone: Other DNA sequences in the sample encode the same CDR3. V and J are TRBV19 and TRBJ2-3; TRBD2 is a possible D gene (6 bases). Germline CDR1 and CDR2: LNHDA and SQIVND (reference sequence). Trimming pared 9 bases from V and 6 bases from J, leaving 19 bases between. The CDR3 spans 14 residues. The chain's CDR3 is CASQPVAGGDTQYF. The CDR3 DNA follows: TGTGCCAGCCAACCTGTGGCCGGAGGGGATACGCAGTATTTT. Supplemented by reference TRBV19 and TRBJ2-3, the full variable domain reads DGGITQSPKYLFRKEGQNVTLSCEQNLNHDAMYWYRQDPGQGLRLIYYSQIVNDFQKGDIAEGYSVSREKKESFPLTVTSAQKNPTAFYLCASQPVAGGDTQYFGPGTRLTVL.

The genes are TRBV28 and TRBJ1-4; tentatively, D is TRBD1 (6 bases). V was shortened by 6 bases and J by 3 bases, with 17 bases between the two germline ends. Looked up from germline, CDR1 is MDHEN and CDR2 is SYDVKM. The CDR3 contains 16 residues. For the CDR3, the DNA is TGTGCCAGCAGACTACAAACGACAGGATCTAATGAAAAACTGTTTTTT. Its protein is CASRLQTTGSNEKLFF.

The chain links TRBV2 to TRBJ2-2; 11 bases align to TRBD1. With V trimmed by 11 bases and J by 4 bases, 6 bases remained unmatched. Germline V gene sequence: CDR1 SNHLY, CDR2 FYNNEI. There are 14 residues in the CDR3. DNA of the CDR3: TGTGCCGCATCCGGGACAGGGGGCACCGGGGAGCTGTTTTTT. It specifies CAASGTGGTGELFF.

CDR3 nucleotide sequence: TGCGCCAGCAGTCCCCCCCAGGACAGGGGTCTAAGCACAGATACGCAGTATTTT. It is translated as CASSPPQDRGLSTDTQYF. This chain links TRBV10-1 with TRBJ2-3, with 9 bases that match TRBD1. CDR3 length: 18 amino acids. Per the germline V gene, CDR1 is WNHNN and CDR2 is SYGVQD (reference sequence). Trimming took 5 bases from V and 0 from J; bases not matched to a gene: 12.

The rearrangement uses TRBV9 and TRBJ2-3; no reliable D call. The CDR3 contains 13 residues. CDR1 SGDLS and CDR2 YYNGEE come from the germline V gene. V was shortened by 0 bases and J by 3 bases, with 5 bases between the two germline ends. The CDR3 DNA reads as TGTGCCAGCAGCGTAGTCTTGACAGATACGCAGTATTTT. Amino acids: CASSVVLTDTQYF.

The rearrangement uses TRBV29-1 and TRBJ2-7; TRBD1 matches at 11 bases. The CDR3 has 13 residues. The germline CDR1 and CDR2 sequences are SQVTM and ANQGSEA. Trimming took 5 bases from V and 5 from J; bases not matched to a gene: 5. The CDR3 coding sequence is TGCAGCGTTCGAAGGACAGGGGGCGACGAGCAGTACTTC. Its protein product is CSVRRTGGDEQYF.

The chain combines TRBV7-3 with TRBJ2-7; 8 bases match TRBD1. CDR1 is SGHTA, CDR2 FQGTGA, per germline. Trimming cost V 0 bases and J 2 bases; bases outside gene matches: 9. The CDR3 contains 17 residues. Here the CDR3 DNA reads TGTGCCAGCAGCTTAACGGCAGCGACAGGGGTTCCCTACGAGCAGTACTTC. The encoded protein is CASSLTAATGVPYEQYF.

The gene calls are TRBV28 and TRBJ2-7; 8 nucleotides align to TRBD2. Trimming cost V 8 bases and J 5 bases; bases outside gene matches: 8. The CDR3 consists of 13 residues. The germline CDR1 and CDR2 sequences are MDHEN and SYDVKM. The CDR3 region has the DNA TGTGCCAGCTCACTAGCGGAATGGGACGAGCAGTACTTC. This translates into CASSLAEWDEQYF.

The chain uses TRBV4-1 and TRBJ2-3; 8 positions match TRBD2. Germline V gives CDR1 MGHRA, CDR2 YSYEKL. V lost 8 bases and J lost 3; bases outside the gene matches: 13. The length of the CDR3 is 16 residues. CDR3 amino acids: CASAIAEAGATDTQYF. In nucleotides, the CDR3 is TGCGCCAGCGCAATCGCCGAAGCGGGAGCGACAGATACGCAGTATTTT.

The chain joins TRBV7-9 to TRBJ2-3; 7 bases fit TRBD1. The V gene end was trimmed by 5 bases and the J gene end by 2 bases; junction bases not matched to a gene: 7. The germline gives CDR1 SEHNR, CDR2 FQNEAQ (reference sequence). The CDR3 consists of 15 residues. The CDR3 loop reads CASSPVTGHTDTQYF. CDR3 bases: TGTGCCAGCAGCCCGGTGACAGGGCACACAGATACGCAGTATTTT.

As for this clone: Relative to the germline gene, one junction end is altered; a read error may explain this. The chain couples TRBV29-1 to TRBJ2-2; D call uncertain. This CDR3 comprises 14 residues. Germline CDR1 reads SQVTM; CDR2 reads ANQGSEA. CDR3 DNA: TGCAGCGTTGAATCAGGCTGGGCACCCGGAGAGCTGTTTTTT. Translation: CSVESGWAPGELFF.